The TCR beta chain described here comes from a study of regulatory T cells in long-lasting Graves disease. Study-wide results and caveats: A greater number of public clonotypes (roughly 2,700) was shared by persistent patients than by new patients (around 1,000).

Construction of the TCR beta libraries employed iRepertoire HTBI primers in conjunction with Arm-PCR of CDR3 regions. One entry per CDR3 protein results from TCRdb running MiXCR on the multiplex PCR reads. Altogether about 660,000 distinct CDR3 sequences are present, around 30% being singletons, with the ten largest covering 40% to 55%. Notes on this clonotype: Its specificity is not known.

Time point noted: persistent/refractory GD, antithyroid drugs over 5 years with positive TRAb. From RNA extracted from PBMCs, the TCR library was made. The collection involved drawing approximately 9.9 milliliters of peripheral blood into EDTA tubes. CDR3 length: 16 residues. The germline V gene has CDR1 SGHRS and CDR2 YFSETQ. The V and J ends lost 0 bases and 5 bases, in that order; junction bases with no gene match: 11. This chain connects TRBV5-1 to TRBJ2-7; 7 bases line up with TRBD1. The origin of this receptor is a female donor with Graves disease. The specimen comprised peripheral blood mononuclear cells (PBMCs), sampled when the disease was refractory, from a patient treated with antithyroid drugs. The CDR3 protein is CASSLDRNRGTHEQYF. In DNA, the CDR3 is TGCGCCAGCAGCTTGGATAGGAACAGGGGAACGCACGAGCAGTACTTC.